The 14 T cell receptor beta chains below were found in one sample sequenced in a study of human T cells and chemical hapten exposure. Regarding time point: patch test 1, 2 weeks after DPC sensitization. The treatment is: therapeutic diphenylcyclopropenone sensitization with weekly scalp DPC. Via MiXCR, TCRdb re-called the RACE reads, giving one row per CDR3 protein. Here the sample spans 74,000 or so distinct CDR3 sequences, about a tenth being singletons. Sample: whole blood, taken in connection with sensitization to the hapten diphenylcyclopropenone (DPC). All receptors derive from a woman between 50 and 59 years old with alopecia areata. Some clones in this sample may be carry-over from other donors' samples.

This clonotype was counted a few times. This chain uses TRBV20-1 with TRBJ2-1; 9 nucleotides match TRBD2. This CDR3 is 14 amino acids long. CDR1 DFQATT and CDR2 SNEGSKA come from the germline V gene (reference sequence). V dropped 7 bases and J dropped 5; count of bases not matched to a gene: 9. The CDR3 region is CSVIPEREDNEQFF. In nucleotides, the CDR3 is TGCAGTGTTATTCCCGAGCGGGAGGACAATGAGCAGTTCTTC.

There are many counts of this clonotype. The chain employs TRBV7-8 and TRBJ1-2; no reliable D call. CDR3 length equals 13 residues. Trimming pared 2 bases from V and 8 bases from J, leaving 12 bases between. Germline-derived CDR1 and CDR2 are SGHVS and FQNEAQ. The DNA for the CDR3 is TGTGCCAGCAGCTTATCACTTACTCGAGGCTACACCTTC. Translated: CASSLSLTRGYTF.

This clonotype was found many times. The rearrangement uses TRBV28 and TRBJ2-7; D may be TRBD2 (6 bases). V was shortened by 2 bases and J by 1 base, with 12 bases between the two germline ends. The CDR3 has 15 residues. Germline V gives CDR1 MDHEN, CDR2 SYDVKM. The CDR3 protein is CASSLRELMSYEQYF. DNA for the CDR3: TGTGCCAGCAGTTTACGGGAGCTGATGTCCTACGAGCAGTACTTC.

The chain has TRBV18 and TRBJ1-2; TRBD1 aligns across 7 bases. V gave up 0 bases and J gave up 8 bases; unmatched junction bases: 3. This CDR3 spans 13 amino acids. The germline V gene has CDR1 KGHSH and CDR2 LQKENI. CDR3 sequence reads: CASSPPWTGGYTF. The DNA for the CDR3 is TGTGCCAGCTCACCACCGTGGACAGGAGGCTACACCTTC.

This sequence joins TRBV2 and TRBJ2-7; 11 bases line up with TRBD2. V trimming: 1 base; J trimming: 12 bases; junction bases outside the gene matches: 8. In germline, CDR1 is SNHLY, CDR2 FYNNEI. This CDR3 is 14 amino acids long. The DNA of the CDR3 is TGTGCCAGCAGTGAAGTTACTAGCGGGGGCCCTCCGTACTTC. It yields the protein CASSEVTSGGPPYF. Full variable domain (outside the CDR3, taken from reference TRBV2 and TRBJ2-7): EPEVTQTPSHQVTQMGQEVILRCVPISNHLYFYWYRQILGQKVEFLVSFYNNEISEKSEIFDDQFSVERPDGSNFTLKIRSTKLEDSAMYFCASSEVTSGGPPYFGPGTRLTVT.

This rearrangement joins TRBV29-1 to TRBJ1-2, with D perhaps TRBD1 (5 bases). V lost 4 bases, J lost 7 bases, and 13 bases lay in between. The CDR3 covers 12 residues. The germline V gene has CDR1 SQVTM and CDR2 ANQGSEA. DNA for the CDR3: TGCAGCGTTGGGGCAGGGATAGGTGGCTACACCTTC. It translates to CSVGAGIGGYTF.

DNA for the CDR3: TGCAGCGTTCTTCGACAGGGGAAGAATGAGCAGTTCTTC. Amino acids: CSVLRQGKNEQFF. The genes are TRBV29-1 and TRBJ2-1, with TRBD1 matching over 8 bases. Germline values: CDR1 SQVTM, CDR2 ANQGSEA. Losses at the gene ends were 5 bases for V and 7 bases for J; bases not matched to a gene: 7. CDR3 length: 13 residues.

V is TRBV6-6 and J is TRBJ2-1; possibly TRBD1 or TRBD2 for D (7 bases each). The CDR3 consists of 15 residues. Germline V lookup: CDR1 MNHNY, CDR2 SVGAGI (reference sequence). Trimming left V 6 bases short and J 8 bases short, with 20 bases between. The chain's CDR3 is CASRYQGEGKDEQFF. Here the CDR3 DNA reads TGTGCCAGCAGATACCAGGGGGAGGGAAAAGATGAGCAGTTCTTC.

The rearrangement uses TRBV6-2 or TRBV6-3 and TRBJ1-5, with a tentative D call TRBD1 (5 bases). There are 17 residues in the CDR3. The germline CDR1 and CDR2 sequences are MNHEY and SVGEGT. V was pared by 0 bases and J by 0 bases, with 12 bases between. CDR3 coding DNA: TGTGCCAGCAGTTACTCTGCAGGGACCCATAGCAATCAGCCCCAGCATTTT. Encoded protein: CASSYSAGTHSNQPQHF.

This clonotype showed up many times. V gene TRBV11-2 combines with J gene TRBJ2-5, with TRBD1 as a possible D gene (7 bases). The ends were cut back, 7 bases at V and 7 bases at J, with 13 bases in the middle. Germline V gene lookup returns CDR1 SGHAT and CDR2 FQNNGV. The CDR3 runs 12 residues. The CDR3 is CASTEGAGTQYF. As DNA, the CDR3 is TGTGCCAGCACGGAGGGGGCGGGGACCCAGTACTTC.

The V and J genes are TRBV7-9 and TRBJ2-2, with D uncertain. Germline V gene data show CDR1 as SEHNR and CDR2 as FQNEAQ (reference sequence). Trimming removed 5 bases from V and 6 bases from J, with 10 bases in between. The CDR3 sequence is 13 residues long. The CDR3 sequence: CASSQATPGELFF. The CDR3, as DNA: TGTGCCAGCAGCCAGGCGACACCCGGGGAGCTGTTTTTT.

V gene TRBV2 combines with J gene TRBJ2-1; possible D gene TRBD2, 5 bases. CDR3 length equals 16 residues. Trimming took 6 bases from V and 0 from J, leaving 15 bases between them. Germline loops: CDR1 SNHLY, CDR2 FYNNEI. CDR3 in DNA: TGTGCCAGCAGCGCCTGGCGAGGGAACTCCTACAATGAGCAGTTCTTC. Its protein product is CASSAWRGNSYNEQFF.

This chain uses TRBV29-1 with TRBJ2-1; D is uncertain. Germline V lookup: CDR1 SQVTM, CDR2 ANQGSEA. The CDR3 sequence is 12 residues long. V was trimmed by 7 bases and J by 3 bases, leaving 10 bases between them. CDR3: CSASQVYNEQFF. In DNA, the CDR3 is TGCAGCGCCTCCCAGGTCTACAATGAGCAGTTCTTC.

The V gene is TRBV11-3, the J gene TRBJ2-1; TRBD2 matches at 8 bases. After removal of 5 bases from V and 7 bases from J, the junction contained 19 bases not matched to a gene. Germline CDR1 is SGHNT and CDR2 is YENEEA. The CDR3 runs 18 residues. The CDR3 coding sequence is TGTGCCAGCAGCAGGGAGGGGTTAGGTAGCGGGGACTCTAATGAGCAGTTCTTC. Translation gives CASSREGLGSGDSNEQFF. The full variable domain, its missing parts supplied by reference TRBV11-3 and TRBJ2-1, is EAGVVQSPRYKIIEKKQPVAFWCNPISGHNTLYWYLQNLGQGPELLIRYENEEAVDDSQLPKDRFSAERLKGVDSTLKIQPAELGDSAVYLCASSREGLGSGDSNEQFFGPGTRLTVL.